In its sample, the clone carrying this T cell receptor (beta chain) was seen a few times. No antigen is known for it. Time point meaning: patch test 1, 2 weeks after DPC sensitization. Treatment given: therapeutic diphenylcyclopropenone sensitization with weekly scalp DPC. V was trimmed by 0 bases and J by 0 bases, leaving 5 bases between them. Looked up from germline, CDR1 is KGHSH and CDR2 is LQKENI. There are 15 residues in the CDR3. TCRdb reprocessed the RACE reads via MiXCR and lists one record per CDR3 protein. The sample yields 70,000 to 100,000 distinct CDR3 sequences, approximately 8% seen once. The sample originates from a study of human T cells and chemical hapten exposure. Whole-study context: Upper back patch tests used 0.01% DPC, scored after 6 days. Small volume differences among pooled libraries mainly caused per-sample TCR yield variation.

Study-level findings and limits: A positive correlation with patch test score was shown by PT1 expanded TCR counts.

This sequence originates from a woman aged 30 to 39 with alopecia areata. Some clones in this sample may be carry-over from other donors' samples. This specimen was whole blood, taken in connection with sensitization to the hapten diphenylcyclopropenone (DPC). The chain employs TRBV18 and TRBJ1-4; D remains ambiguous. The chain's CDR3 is CASSPPGTTNEKLFF. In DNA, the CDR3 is TGTGCCAGCTCACCACCGGGTACAACTAATGAAAAACTGTTTTTT.